This is a list of T cell receptor beta chains from one sample in a study of T cell changes during pregnancy in multiple sclerosis. The protocol was immunoSEQ multiplex PCR, while the TCRdb copy is restricted to in-frame clones and leaves out a portion. Counted here are approximately 68,000 clones, 90% to 95% occurring once; the ten biggest clones make up approximately 1.5%. Specimen: peripheral blood, collected in the second trimester of pregnancy. The source is a female donor with multiple sclerosis, enrolled in a pregnancy study. CDR3s include the opening cysteine and the closing phenylalanine or tryptophan. Each record gives: V gene, D gene, CDR3 length, clone size, J gene, CDR3 DNA, CDR3 protein. A D gene is named only where the DNA matches it firmly. Expanded clones get a size class; other rows say once, few or many, or leave the size out.

V gene: TRBV7-2; D gene: .; CDR3 length: 13; clone size: .; J gene: TRBJ1-1; CDR3 DNA: TGTGCCAGCAGCTTAGGGACGGGGACTGAAGCTTTCTTT; CDR3 protein: CASSLGTGTEAFF
V gene: TRBV10-3; D gene: .; CDR3 length: 13; clone size: .; J gene: TRBJ2-5; CDR3 DNA: TGTGCCATCAGGGGGCTCGTCCAAGAGACCCAGTACTTC; CDR3 protein: CAIRGLVQETQYF
V gene: TRBV7-2; D gene: .; CDR3 length: 11; clone size: .; J gene: TRBJ2-7; CDR3 DNA: TGTGCCAGCAGCTCCCTCGGGAAGCAGTACTTC; CDR3 protein: CASSSLGKQYF
V gene: TRBV2; D gene: .; CDR3 length: 15; clone size: .; J gene: TRBJ1-5; CDR3 DNA: TGTGCCAGCAGTGAAGACGCGGGTAGCAATCAGCCCCAGCATTTT; CDR3 protein: CASSEDAGSNQPQHF
V gene: TRBV29-1; D gene: .; CDR3 length: 14; clone size: medium-sized; J gene: TRBJ1-4; CDR3 DNA: TGCAGCGTTGAAGCCCCTGATGAGGCAGGGCGTTTCTTTTTT; CDR3 protein: CSVEAPDEAGRFFF
V gene: TRBV29-1; D gene: TRBD1; CDR3 length: 13; clone size: .; J gene: TRBJ1-5; CDR3 DNA: TGCAGCGTTGGTCGAGGACAGGGTCAGCCCCAGCATTTT; CDR3 protein: CSVGRGQGQPQHF
V gene: TRBV5-1; D gene: TRBD1; CDR3 length: 16; clone size: .; J gene: TRBJ1-1; CDR3 DNA: TGCGCCAGCAGCAGGGACAGGGGGCGATTGAACACTGAAGCTTTCTTT; CDR3 protein: CASSRDRGRLNTEAFF
V gene: TRBV6-6; D gene: TRBD1; CDR3 length: 15; clone size: .; J gene: TRBJ2-5; CDR3 DNA: TGTGCCAGCAGGCCGAAATCAGGGGGAATAGAGACCCAGTACTTC; CDR3 protein: CASRPKSGGIETQYF
V gene: TRBV7-8; D gene: TRBD1; CDR3 length: 15; clone size: .; J gene: TRBJ1-1; CDR3 DNA: TGTGCCAGCAGCTTAGGTGGGTACAGGGGAGGTGAAGCTTTCTTT; CDR3 protein: CASSLGGYRGGEAFF
V gene: TRBV18; D gene: TRBD1; CDR3 length: 18; clone size: .; J gene: TRBJ2-6; CDR3 DNA: TGTGCCAGCTCAGGCGGACAGGGAGGATCCTCTGGGGCCAACGTCCTGACTTTC; CDR3 protein: CASSGGQGGSSGANVLTF
V gene: TRBV5-1; D gene: TRBD1; CDR3 length: 16; clone size: .; J gene: TRBJ2-3; CDR3 DNA: TGCGCCAGCAGCTTGGAGGGGGGACAGGGCGGAGATACGCAGTATTTT; CDR3 protein: CASSLEGGQGGDTQYF
V gene: TRBV4-2; D gene: TRBD2; CDR3 length: 21; clone size: .; J gene: TRBJ2-7; CDR3 DNA: TGTGCCAGCAGCCAACAAAGGGAAAGGCTAGCGGGACCGGACCTAGTGAACGAGCAGTACTTC; CDR3 protein: CASSQQRERLAGPDLVNEQYF
V gene: TRBV10-3; D gene: .; CDR3 length: 16; clone size: few; J gene: TRBJ2-1; CDR3 DNA: TGTGCCATCAGAGAATCAACGGGACACCTATACAATGAGCAGTTCTTC; CDR3 protein: CAIRESTGHLYNEQFF
V gene: TRBV5-1; D gene: .; CDR3 length: 17; clone size: .; J gene: TRBJ1-1; CDR3 DNA: TGCGCCAGCAGCTTGTGGACAAGGGTCAGTGGGAACACTGAAGCTTTCTTT; CDR3 protein: CASSLWTRVSGNTEAFF
V gene: TRBV4-1; D gene: TRBD1; CDR3 length: 15; clone size: .; J gene: TRBJ1-3; CDR3 DNA: TGCGCCAGCAGCCCATCCGGGACAGCTGGAAACACCATATATTTT; CDR3 protein: CASSPSGTAGNTIYF
V gene: TRBV7-2; D gene: TRBD1; CDR3 length: 18; clone size: .; J gene: TRBJ2-7; CDR3 DNA: TGTGCCAGCAGCATGCCGGGACAGGGCAAATTTGGTTCCTACGAGCAGTACTTC; CDR3 protein: CASSMPGQGKFGSYEQYF
V gene: TRBV5-6; D gene: TRBD1; CDR3 length: 16; clone size: .; J gene: TRBJ1-1; CDR3 DNA: TGTGCCAGCAGCTTGGTGTACGGGACAGTAAACACTGAAGCTTTCTTT; CDR3 protein: CASSLVYGTVNTEAFF
V gene: TRBV7-9; D gene: .; CDR3 length: 12; clone size: once; J gene: TRBJ2-3; CDR3 DNA: TGTGCCAGCAGCCCGAGCACAGATACGCAGTATTTT; CDR3 protein: CASSPSTDTQYF
V gene: TRBV6-1; D gene: .; CDR3 length: 15; clone size: .; J gene: TRBJ1-6; CDR3 DNA: TGTGCCAGCAGTCCTGGACCGACAGGTCGGTCACCCCTCCACTTT; CDR3 protein: CASSPGPTGRSPLHF